The 4 T cell receptor beta chains below were found in one sample sequenced in a study of Graves' ophthalmopathy and Graves' hyperthyroidism. RNA transcripts were the source from which TCR beta CDR3 regions were amplified. In the first round, RT-PCR was carried out with HTBI primers, and a multiplex PCR formed the second round. TCRdb recomputed calls from the multiplex PCR reads with MiXCR, one row per CDR3 protein. The top ten clones hold 3.5% to 5% of a sample with about 550,000 distinct CDR3 sequences, roughly 40% of them seen once. Sequences were obtained from peripheral blood or thyroid tissue (not recorded which). Every receptor here comes from an adult man with Graves' hyperthyroidism.

This clonotype was seen many times. This chain connects TRBV6-6 to TRBJ1-2, with 7 nucleotides matching TRBD1. Germline CDR1 is MNHNY and CDR2 is SVGAGI (reference sequence). The ends lost 2 bases at V and 8 bases at J; junction bases unmatched: 5. The CDR3 contains 13 residues. CDR3 loop: CASSYVTGWGYTF. CDR3 DNA sequence: TGTGCCAGCAGTTACGTGACAGGGTGGGGCTACACCTTC.

This clonotype was counted ten times or more. The V call is TRBV12-3 or TRBV12-4, the J call TRBJ1-2; D perhaps matches TRBD1 (5 bases). This CDR3 is built from 13 residues. Trimming shortened V by 5 bases and J by 2 bases, and 9 bases separated the two germline ends. The CDR3 reads CASSRQTNYGYTF. The CDR3 nucleotides read TGTGCCAGCAGTCGACAGACGAACTATGGCTACACCTTC.

The rearrangement links TRBV9 to TRBJ2-7; D possibly corresponds to TRBD2 (5 bases). Germline loops: CDR1 SGDLS, CDR2 YYNGEE. This CDR3 spans 14 amino acids. With 0 bases removed from V and 5 bases from J, the gap between germline ends came to 12 bases. The CDR3 here is CASSVGGVDHEQYF. The CDR3 DNA reads TGTGCCAGCAGCGTAGGGGGAGTCGACCACGAGCAGTACTTC. Complete variable domain (other parts from reference TRBV9 and TRBJ2-7): DSGVTQTPKHLITATGQRVTLRCSPRSGDLSVYWYQQSLDQGLQFLIQYYNGEERAKGNILERFSAQQFPDLHSELNLSSLELGDSALYFCASSVGGVDHEQYFGPGTRLTVT.

This clonotype occurred a few times. The CDR3 region has the DNA TGTGCCAGCAGTGAACAGGGGGCCGGGGAAAAACTGTTTTTT. Residues: CASSEQGAGEKLFF. The rearrangement uses TRBV2 and TRBJ1-4, with 8 positions matching TRBD1. The CDR3 sequence is 14 residues long. The J segment lost 8 bases and the V segment lost 2 bases, leaving 4 bases of the junction unmatched. Per the germline V gene, CDR1 is SNHLY and CDR2 is FYNNEI. The complete variable domain, with remaining parts taken from reference TRBV2 and TRBJ1-4, reads EPEVTQTPSHQVTQMGQEVILRCVPISNHLYFYWYRQILGQKVEFLVSFYNNEISEKSEIFDDQFSVERPDGSNFTLKIRSTKLEDSAMYFCASSEQGAGEKLFFGSGTQLSVL.